The T cell receptor beta chain under discussion was sequenced for a study of OX40 agonist ivuxolimab in advanced cancers. Study overall: Ivuxolimab doses were 0.01, 0.1, 0.3, 1.5, 3 or 10 mg/kg every 2 weeks. The group had a mean age of about 60 years, ranged from roughly 20 to 79, and was around 86% male.

This clone was seen a few times. Antigen unknown. Study-level findings and limits: Dosing at 0.1 to 3.0 mg/kg was accompanied by clonal expansion of CD4+ and CD8+ blood T cells by week 6.

In germline, CDR1 is MNHNS, CDR2 SASEGT. The V and J ends lost 0 bases and 1 base respectively, with 10 bases between them. The CDR3 has 15 amino acids. Sampled blood was obtained at baseline, cycle 4 day 1, and cycle 7 day 1. Some clones are missing from TCRdb's copy, which holds only in-frame ones; the method was immunoSEQ multiplex PCR. The sample contains more than 50,000 clones, 60% to 80% of which appear only once. The J gene is TRBJ2-7, the V gene TRBV6-1; TRBD1 is a possible D gene (6 bases). The sequence derives from an adult with an advanced solid tumor such as melanoma, head and neck, liver or kidney cancer. This material consisted of CD4+ or CD8+ T cells sorted from blood, taken in a trial of the OX40 agonist ivuxolimab. CDR3 amino acids: CASSEAWTDSYEQYF. In nucleotides, the CDR3 is TGTGCCAGCAGTGAAGCTTGGACAGATTCCTACGAGCAGTACTTC.